This T cell receptor beta chain comes out of a study of T cell responses to AZD1222 COVID-19 vaccine. Data came from immunoSEQ multiplex PCR; TCRdb stores just in-frame clones and leaves some out. Of 100,000 to 130,000 clones in the sample, 80% to 95% were seen once. Germline CDR1 SEHNR, CDR2 FQNEAQ (reference sequence). V gave up 6 bases and J gave up 2 bases, with 7 bases separating them. This CDR3 spans 12 amino acids. The chain employs TRBV7-9 and TRBJ1-2; D is undetermined. The clonotype was recovered from an adult who received the AZD1222 COVID-19 vaccine. This specimen consisted of peripheral blood, obtained 28 days after the second AZD1222 dose. CDR3 DNA sequence: TGTGCCAGCAGTACGGGAAACTATGGCTACACCTTC. Amino acids: CASSTGNYGYTF.